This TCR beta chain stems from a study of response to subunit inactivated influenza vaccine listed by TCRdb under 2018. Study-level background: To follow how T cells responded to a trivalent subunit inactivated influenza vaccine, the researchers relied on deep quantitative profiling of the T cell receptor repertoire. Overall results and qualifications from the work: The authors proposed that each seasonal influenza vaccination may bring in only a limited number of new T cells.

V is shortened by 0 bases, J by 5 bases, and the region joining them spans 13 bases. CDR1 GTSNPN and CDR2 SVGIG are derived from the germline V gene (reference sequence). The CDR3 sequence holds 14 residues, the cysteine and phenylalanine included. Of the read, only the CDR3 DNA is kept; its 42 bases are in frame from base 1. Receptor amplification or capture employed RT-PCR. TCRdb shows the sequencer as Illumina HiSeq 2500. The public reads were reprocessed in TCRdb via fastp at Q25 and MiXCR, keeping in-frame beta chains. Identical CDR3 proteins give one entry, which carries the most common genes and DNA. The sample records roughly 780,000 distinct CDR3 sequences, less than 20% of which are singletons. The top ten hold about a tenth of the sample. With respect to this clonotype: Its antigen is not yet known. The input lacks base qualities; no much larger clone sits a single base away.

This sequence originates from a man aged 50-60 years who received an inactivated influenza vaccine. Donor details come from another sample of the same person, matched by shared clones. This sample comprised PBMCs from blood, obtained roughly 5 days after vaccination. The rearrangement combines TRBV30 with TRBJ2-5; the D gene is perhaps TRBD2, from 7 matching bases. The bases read TGTGCCTGGAGTGTCACGGGGGGCCGGGAGACCCAGTACTTC. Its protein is CAWSVTGGRETQYF.